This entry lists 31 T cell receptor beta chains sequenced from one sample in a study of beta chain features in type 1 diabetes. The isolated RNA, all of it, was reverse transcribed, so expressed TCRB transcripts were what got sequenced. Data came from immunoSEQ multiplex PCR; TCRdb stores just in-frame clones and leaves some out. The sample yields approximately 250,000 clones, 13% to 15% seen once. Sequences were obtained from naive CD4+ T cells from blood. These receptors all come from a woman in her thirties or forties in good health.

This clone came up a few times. DNA for the CDR3: TGTGCCAGCAGCAGGATCACCGGACTAGCGGGCGGGGAGCTGTTTTTT. Its protein product is CASSRITGLAGGELFF. The rearrangement joins TRBV7-2 to TRBJ2-2; 11 bases fit TRBD2. This CDR3 contains 16 residues. The germline CDR1 and CDR2 sequences are SGHTA and FQGNSA. Trimming cost V 5 bases and J 7 bases; bases outside gene matches: 9.

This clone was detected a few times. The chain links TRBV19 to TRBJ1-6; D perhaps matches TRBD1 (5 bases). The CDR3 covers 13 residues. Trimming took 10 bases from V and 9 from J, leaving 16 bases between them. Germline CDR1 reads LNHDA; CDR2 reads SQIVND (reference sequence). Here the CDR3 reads CATGRDRGSPLHF. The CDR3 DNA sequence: TGTGCCACCGGGCGGGACCGGGGTTCACCCCTCCACTTT.

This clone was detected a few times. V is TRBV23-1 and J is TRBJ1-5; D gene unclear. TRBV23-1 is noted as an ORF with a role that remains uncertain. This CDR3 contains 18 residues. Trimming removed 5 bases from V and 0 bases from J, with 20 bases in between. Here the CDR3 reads CASSIREGAEYSNQPQHF. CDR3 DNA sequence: TGCGCCAGCAGTATCCGGGAGGGAGCAGAATATAGCAATCAGCCCCAGCATTTT.

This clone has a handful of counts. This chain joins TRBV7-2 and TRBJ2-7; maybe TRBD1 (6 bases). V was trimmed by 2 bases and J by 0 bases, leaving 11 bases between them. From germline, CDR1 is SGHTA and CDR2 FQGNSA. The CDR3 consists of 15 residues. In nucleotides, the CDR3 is TGTGCCAGCAGCTTATCGTCGGACAGCTCCTACGAGCAGTACTTC. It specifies CASSLSSDSSYEQYF.

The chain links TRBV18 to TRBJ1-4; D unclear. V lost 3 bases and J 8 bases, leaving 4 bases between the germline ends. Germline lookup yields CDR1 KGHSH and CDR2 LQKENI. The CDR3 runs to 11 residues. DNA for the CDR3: TGTGCCAGCTCACCCGGGGAAAAACTGTTTTTT. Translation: CASSPGEKLFF.

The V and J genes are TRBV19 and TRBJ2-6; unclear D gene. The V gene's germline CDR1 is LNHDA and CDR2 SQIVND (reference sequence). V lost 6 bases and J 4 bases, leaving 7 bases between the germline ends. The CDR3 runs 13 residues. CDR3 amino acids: CASRAIGANVLTF. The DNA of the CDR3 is TGTGCCAGTAGAGCGATCGGGGCCAACGTCCTGACTTTC.

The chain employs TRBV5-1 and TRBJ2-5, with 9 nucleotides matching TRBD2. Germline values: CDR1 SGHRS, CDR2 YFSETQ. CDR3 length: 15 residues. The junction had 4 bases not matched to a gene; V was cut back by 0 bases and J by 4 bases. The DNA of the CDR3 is TGCGCCAGCAGCTTGGTGCGGGGGGGCCGAGAGACCCAGTACTTC. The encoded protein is CASSLVRGGRETQYF. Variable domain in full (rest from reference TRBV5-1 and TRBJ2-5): KAGVTQTPRYLIKTRGQQVTLSCSPISGHRSVSWYQQTPGQGLQFLFEYFSETQRNKGNFPGRFSGRQFSNSRSEMNVSTLELGDSALYLCASSLVRGGRETQYFGPGTRLLVL.

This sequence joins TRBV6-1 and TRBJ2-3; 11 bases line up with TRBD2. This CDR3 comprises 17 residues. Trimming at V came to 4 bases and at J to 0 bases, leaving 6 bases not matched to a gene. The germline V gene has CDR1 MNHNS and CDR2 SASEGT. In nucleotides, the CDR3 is TGTGCCAGCAGTGCACTAGCGGGGGCCGGCAGCACAGATACGCAGTATTTT. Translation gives CASSALAGAGSTDTQYF.

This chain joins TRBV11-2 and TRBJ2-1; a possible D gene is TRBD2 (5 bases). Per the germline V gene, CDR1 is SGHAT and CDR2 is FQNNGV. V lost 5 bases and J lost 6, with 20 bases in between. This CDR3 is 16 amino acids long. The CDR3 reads CASSISGLALSNEQFF. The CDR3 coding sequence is TGTGCCAGCAGCATTAGTGGGCTAGCTCTCTCCAATGAGCAGTTCTTC. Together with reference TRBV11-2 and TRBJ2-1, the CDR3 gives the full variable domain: EAGVAQSPRYKIIEKRQSVAFWCNPISGHATLYWYQQILGQGPKLLIQFQNNGVVDDSQLPKDRFSAERLKGVDSTLKIQPAKLEDSAVYLCASSISGLALSNEQFFGPGTRLTVL.

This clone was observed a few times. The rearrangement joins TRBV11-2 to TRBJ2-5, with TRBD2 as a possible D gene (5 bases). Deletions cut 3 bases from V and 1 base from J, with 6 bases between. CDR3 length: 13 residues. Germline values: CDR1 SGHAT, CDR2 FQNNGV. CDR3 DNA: TGTGCCAGCAGCTTCGGGGTCCAAGAGACCCAGTACTTC. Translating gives CASSFGVQETQYF.

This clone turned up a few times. CDR3 nucleotide sequence: TGTGCCAGTAGTAGGGACAGGACGAACACTGAAGCTTTCTTT. Protein sequence: CASSRDRTNTEAFF. The genes are TRBV19 and TRBJ1-1; 8 bases agree with TRBD1. With 4 bases clipped from V and 1 base from J, the junction kept 2 bases outside the gene matches. The V gene's germline CDR1 is LNHDA and CDR2 SQIVND (reference sequence). The CDR3 loop spans 14 amino acids. Variable domain in full (rest from reference TRBV19 and TRBJ1-1): DGGITQSPKYLFRKEGQNVTLSCEQNLNHDAMYWYRQDPGQGLRLIYYSQIVNDFQKGDIAEGYSVSREKKESFPLTVTSAQKNPTAFYLCASSRDRTNTEAFFGQGTRLTVV.

The CDR3 DNA is TGTGCCAGCAGCCCGCGGGACAGGCGCGGGCAAGAGACCCAGTACTTC. Translating gives CASSPRDRRGQETQYF. V gene TRBV7-9 combines with J gene TRBJ2-5, with 8 bases aligning to TRBD1. The CDR3 is 16 residues long. The germline CDR1 and CDR2 sequences are SEHNR and FQNEAQ (reference sequence). Germline trimming cut 5 bases from V and 2 bases from J; bases unmatched to any gene: 10.

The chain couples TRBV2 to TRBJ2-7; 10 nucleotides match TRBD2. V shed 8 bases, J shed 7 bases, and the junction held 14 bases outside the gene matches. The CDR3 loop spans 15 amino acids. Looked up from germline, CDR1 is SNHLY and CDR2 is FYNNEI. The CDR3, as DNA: TGTGCCAGCGGCGTCTTAGCGGGGGGCCCGGGGGAGCAGTACTTC. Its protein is CASGVLAGGPGEQYF.

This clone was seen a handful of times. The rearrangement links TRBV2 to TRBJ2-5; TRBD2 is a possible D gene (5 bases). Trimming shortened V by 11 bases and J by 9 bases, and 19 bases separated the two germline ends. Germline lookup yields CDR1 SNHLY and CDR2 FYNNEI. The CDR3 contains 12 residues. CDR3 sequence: CASDRLAGPQYF. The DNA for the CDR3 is TGTGCCTCCGATAGGTTGGCGGGCCCCCAGTACTTC.

CDR3 in amino acids: CASSYIEANEQFF. The CDR3 nucleotides read TGTGCCAGCAGTTACATCGAGGCCAATGAGCAGTTCTTC. The chain couples TRBV6-6 to TRBJ2-1; D uncertain. Trimming removed 2 bases at V and 6 bases at J, with 8 bases between. The CDR3 length is 13 residues. Germline CDR1 is MNHNY and CDR2 is SVGAGI (reference sequence).

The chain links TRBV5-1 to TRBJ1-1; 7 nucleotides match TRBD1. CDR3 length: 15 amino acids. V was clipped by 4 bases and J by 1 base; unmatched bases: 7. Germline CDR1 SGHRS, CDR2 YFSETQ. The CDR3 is CASSIQGPGNTEAFF. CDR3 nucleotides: TGCGCCAGCAGCATACAGGGGCCGGGGAACACTGAAGCTTTCTTT.

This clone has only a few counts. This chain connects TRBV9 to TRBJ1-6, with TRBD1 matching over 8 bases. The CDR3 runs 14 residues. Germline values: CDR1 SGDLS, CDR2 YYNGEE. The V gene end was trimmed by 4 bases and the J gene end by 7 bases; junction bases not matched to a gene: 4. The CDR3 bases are TGTGCCAGCAGCTCAGGGGGCGCAAATTCACCCCTCCACTTT. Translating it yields CASSSGGANSPLHF.

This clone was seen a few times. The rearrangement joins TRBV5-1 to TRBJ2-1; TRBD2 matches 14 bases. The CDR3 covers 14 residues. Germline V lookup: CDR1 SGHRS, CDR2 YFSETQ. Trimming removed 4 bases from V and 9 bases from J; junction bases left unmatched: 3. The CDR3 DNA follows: TGCGCCAGCAGCGCGGGACTAGCGGGGGCTGAGCAGTTCTTC. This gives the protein CASSAGLAGAEQFF.

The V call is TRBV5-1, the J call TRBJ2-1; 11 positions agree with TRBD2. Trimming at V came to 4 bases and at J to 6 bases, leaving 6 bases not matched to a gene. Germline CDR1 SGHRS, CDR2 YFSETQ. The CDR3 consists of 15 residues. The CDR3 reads CASSALAGEPNEQFF. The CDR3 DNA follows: TGCGCCAGCAGCGCACTAGCGGGAGAGCCCAATGAGCAGTTCTTC.

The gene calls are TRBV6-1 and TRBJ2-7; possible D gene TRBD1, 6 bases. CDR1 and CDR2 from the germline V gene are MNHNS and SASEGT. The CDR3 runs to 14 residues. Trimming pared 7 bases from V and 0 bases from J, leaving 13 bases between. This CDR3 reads CASTRGQSSYEQYF. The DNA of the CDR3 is TGTGCCAGCACCCGCGGACAGAGCTCCTACGAGCAGTACTTC.

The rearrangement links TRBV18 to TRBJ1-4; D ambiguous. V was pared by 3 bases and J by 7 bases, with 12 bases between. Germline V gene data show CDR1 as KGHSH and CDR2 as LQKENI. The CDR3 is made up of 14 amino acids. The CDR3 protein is CASSPDWGGEKLFF. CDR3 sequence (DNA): TGTGCCAGCTCACCCGACTGGGGAGGTGAAAAACTGTTTTTT.

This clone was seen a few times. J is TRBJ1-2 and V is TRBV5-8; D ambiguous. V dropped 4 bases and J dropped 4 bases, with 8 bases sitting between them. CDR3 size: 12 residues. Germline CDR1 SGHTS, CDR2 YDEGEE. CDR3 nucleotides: TGTGCCAGCAGCAGAGAGCCCTATGGCTACACCTTC. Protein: CASSREPYGYTF.

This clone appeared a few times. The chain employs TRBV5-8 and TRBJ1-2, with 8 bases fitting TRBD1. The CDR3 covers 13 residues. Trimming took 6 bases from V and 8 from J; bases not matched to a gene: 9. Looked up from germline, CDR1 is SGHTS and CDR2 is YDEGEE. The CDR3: CASTQSGQGGYTF. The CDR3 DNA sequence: TGTGCCAGCACCCAAAGCGGACAGGGAGGCTACACCTTC.

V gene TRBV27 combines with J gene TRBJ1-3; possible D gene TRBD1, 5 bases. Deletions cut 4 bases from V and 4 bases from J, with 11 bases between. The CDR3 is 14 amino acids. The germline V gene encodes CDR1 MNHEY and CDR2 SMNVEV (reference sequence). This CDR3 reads CASSSRDLGNTIYF. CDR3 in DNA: TGTGCCAGCAGTTCCAGGGATTTGGGAAACACCATATATTTT.

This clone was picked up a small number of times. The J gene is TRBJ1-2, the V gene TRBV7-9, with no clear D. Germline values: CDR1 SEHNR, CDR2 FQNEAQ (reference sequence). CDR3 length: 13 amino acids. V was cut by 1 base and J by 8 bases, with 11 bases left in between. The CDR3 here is CASSLEARAGYTF. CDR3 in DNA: TGTGCCAGCAGCTTAGAGGCGAGGGCGGGCTACACCTTC. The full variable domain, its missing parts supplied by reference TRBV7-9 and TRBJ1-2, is DTGVSQNPRHKITKRGQNVTFRCDPISEHNRLYWYRQTLGQGPEFLTYFQNEAQLEKSRLLSDRFSAERPKGSFSTLEIQRTEQGDSAMYLCASSLEARAGYTFGSGTRLTVV.

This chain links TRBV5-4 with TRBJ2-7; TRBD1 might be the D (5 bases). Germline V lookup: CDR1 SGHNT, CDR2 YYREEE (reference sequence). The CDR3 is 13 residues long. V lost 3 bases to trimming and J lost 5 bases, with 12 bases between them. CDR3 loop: CASSSDIRDEQYF. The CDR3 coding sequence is TGTGCCAGCAGCTCGGACATTAGGGACGAGCAGTACTTC.

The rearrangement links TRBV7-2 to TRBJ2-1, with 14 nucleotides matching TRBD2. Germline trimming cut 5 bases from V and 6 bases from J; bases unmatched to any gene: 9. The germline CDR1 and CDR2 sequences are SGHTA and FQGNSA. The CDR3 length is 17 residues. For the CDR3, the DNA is TGTGCCAGCAGCCCCCGACTAGCGGGGGGGCCAGGCAATGAGCAGTTCTTC. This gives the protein CASSPRLAGGPGNEQFF.

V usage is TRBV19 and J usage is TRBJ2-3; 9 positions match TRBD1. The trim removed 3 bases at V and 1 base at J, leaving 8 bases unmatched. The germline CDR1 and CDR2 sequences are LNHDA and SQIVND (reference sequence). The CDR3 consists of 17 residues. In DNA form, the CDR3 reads TGTGCCAGTAGTATCCGCGGACAGGGGATGGGCACAGATACGCAGTATTTT. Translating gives CASSIRGQGMGTDTQYF.

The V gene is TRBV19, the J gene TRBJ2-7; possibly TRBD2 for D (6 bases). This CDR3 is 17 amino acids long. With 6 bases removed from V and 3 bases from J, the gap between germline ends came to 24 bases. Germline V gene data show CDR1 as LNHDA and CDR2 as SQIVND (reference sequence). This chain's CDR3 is CASRAGTVPSGVYEQYF. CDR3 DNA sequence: TGTGCCAGTAGGGCAGGGACTGTTCCCTCTGGCGTCTACGAGCAGTACTTC. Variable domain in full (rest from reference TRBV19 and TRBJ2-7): DGGITQSPKYLFRKEGQNVTLSCEQNLNHDAMYWYRQDPGQGLRLIYYSQIVNDFQKGDIAEGYSVSREKKESFPLTVTSAQKNPTAFYLCASRAGTVPSGVYEQYFGPGTRLTVT.

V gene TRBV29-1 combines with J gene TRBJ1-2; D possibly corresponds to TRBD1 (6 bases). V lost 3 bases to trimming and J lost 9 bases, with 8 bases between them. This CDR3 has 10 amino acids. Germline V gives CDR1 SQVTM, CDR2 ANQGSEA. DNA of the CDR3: TGCAGCGTTGACAGGGGAAGCTACACCTTC. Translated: CSVDRGSYTF. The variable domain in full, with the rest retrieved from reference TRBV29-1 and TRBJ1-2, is SAVISQKPSRDICQRGTSLTIQCQVDSQVTMMFWYRQQPGQSLTLIATANQGSEATYESGFVIDKFPISRPNLTFSTLTVSNMSPEDSSIYLCSVDRGSYTFGSGTRLTVV.

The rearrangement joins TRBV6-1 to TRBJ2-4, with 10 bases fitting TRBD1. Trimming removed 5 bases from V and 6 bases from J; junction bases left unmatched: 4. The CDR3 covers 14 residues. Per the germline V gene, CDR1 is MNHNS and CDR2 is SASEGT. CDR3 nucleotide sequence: TGTGCCAGCAGTAGACAGGGGGCTATAAACATTCAGTACTTC. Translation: CASSRQGAINIQYF.